This entry lists 32 T cell receptor beta chains sequenced from one sample in a study of Tregs in tolerant kidney transplant recipients. Mixed chimerism was transient after nonmyeloablative marrow transplants from related graft donors. Method: immunoSEQ multiplex PCR; TCRdb's copy keeps in-frame clones and lacks some. The profile shows approximately 82,000 clones, approximately 94% of them singletons. The sample consisted of CD4+ T cells from blood (PBMCs), taken 12 months after the transplant. Every receptor here comes from a human patient who received a combined kidney and bone marrow transplant. The graft donor may have contributed some T cells.

The chain carries TRBV6-5 and TRBJ2-5; TRBD1 matches 8 bases. With V trimmed by 5 bases and J by 5 bases, 7 bases remained unmatched. CDR1 is MNHEY, CDR2 SVGAGI, per germline. The length of the CDR3 is 14 residues. CDR3 bases: TGTGCCAGCAGTCACGGCAGGGGGCGTGAGACCCAGTACTTC. Translation gives CASSHGRGRETQYF.

The gene calls are TRBV5-1 and TRBJ2-1; 9 nucleotides line up with TRBD2. Germline V gives CDR1 SGHRS, CDR2 YFSETQ. The CDR3 is 14 residues long. V lost 5 bases and J lost 5; bases outside the gene matches: 5. The CDR3 DNA follows: TGCGCCAGCAGAAGTAGCGGGGGTAACAATGAGCAGTTCTTC. It encodes CASRSSGGNNEQFF.

The J gene is TRBJ2-5, the V gene TRBV5-1, with D perhaps TRBD1 (5 bases). The length of the CDR3 is 14 residues. V lost 0 bases, J lost 5 bases, and 11 bases lay in between. Per germline, CDR1 SGHRS and CDR2 YFSETQ. This CDR3 is CASSLERGTETQYF. The CDR3 DNA reads as TGCGCCAGCAGCTTGGAAAGGGGTACGGAGACCCAGTACTTC.

The chain links TRBV10-3 to TRBJ2-1; D is possibly TRBD1 (5 bases). V shed 4 bases and J shed 1 base, with 20 bases lying between them. CDR3 length: 18 amino acids. Germline CDR1 reads ENHRY; CDR2 reads SYGVKD. The CDR3 is CAISAGLGQKVSYNEQFF. In nucleotides, the CDR3 is TGTGCCATCAGTGCCGGTCTCGGACAAAAGGTTTCCTACAATGAGCAGTTCTTC.

The chain employs TRBV27 and TRBJ2-3, with 9 bases matching TRBD2. V shed 7 bases and J 3 bases; nucleotides not matched to a gene: 11. The CDR3 has 16 residues. Germline CDR1 and CDR2: MNHEY and SMNVEV (reference sequence). The CDR3 DNA follows: TGTGCCAGCACTCGGGTAGCGGGAGTTCGAACAGATACGCAGTATTTT. This encodes CASTRVAGVRTDTQYF.

The chain joins TRBV27 to TRBJ2-5; TRBD2 matches at 9 bases. Germline V gene lookup returns CDR1 MNHEY and CDR2 SMNVEV (reference sequence). The trim removed 5 bases at V and 5 bases at J, leaving 9 bases unmatched. The CDR3 has 15 residues. In DNA, the CDR3 is TGTGCCAGCAGTATAAGACTAGCGGTCCGGGAGACCCAGTACTTC. The encoded protein is CASSIRLAVRETQYF.

The J gene is TRBJ1-5, the V gene TRBV5-6; TRBD1 matches 10 bases. The junction had 10 bases not matched to a gene; V was cut back by 1 base and J by 0 bases. CDR3 size: 19 residues. Per germline, CDR1 SGHDT and CDR2 YYEEEE. CDR3 DNA: TGTGCCAGCAGCTTGAAACCGGGACAGGGGAAATATAGCAATCAGCCCCAGCATTTT. Its protein product is CASSLKPGQGKYSNQPQHF.

V gene TRBV27 combines with J gene TRBJ1-1; tentatively, D is TRBD1 (5 bases). The V gene lost 5 bases and the J gene lost 5 bases, with 18 bases spanning the gap. The germline gives CDR1 MNHEY, CDR2 SMNVEV (reference sequence). This CDR3 contains 15 residues. Here the CDR3 DNA reads TGTGCCAGCAGTGTGGGACTTTACTTAAGGACTGAAGCTTTCTTT. The encoded protein is CASSVGLYLRTEAFF.

The rearrangement joins TRBV7-6 to TRBJ2-7; perhaps TRBD2 as D (5 bases). The CDR3 length is 17 residues. V dropped 5 bases and J dropped 6 bases, with 26 bases sitting between them. The V gene's germline CDR1 is SGHVS and CDR2 FNYEAQ. This CDR3 reads CASSPNGPVSGSGEQYF. In nucleotides, the CDR3 is TGTGCCAGCAGCCCCAATGGACCGGTTTCGGGGTCGGGCGAGCAGTACTTC.

The chain joins TRBV4-1 to TRBJ1-2; no firm D call. The CDR3 covers 17 residues. The V end lost 1 base, the J end lost 4 bases, and 19 bases lay between the germline ends. Germline values: CDR1 MGHRA, CDR2 YSYEKL. CDR3 residues: CASSQGPSGNSAYGYTF. The CDR3 DNA is TGCGCCAGCAGCCAAGGGCCGTCCGGGAACAGCGCCTATGGCTACACCTTC.

This chain links TRBV5-4 with TRBJ2-2, with 9 positions matching TRBD1. The CDR3 is 15 residues long. Germline CDR1 reads SGHNT; CDR2 reads YYREEE (reference sequence). V trimming: 8 bases; J trimming: 3 bases; junction bases outside the gene matches: 8. This chain's CDR3 is CASSSRTGDTGELFF. For the CDR3, the DNA is TGTGCCAGTAGTTCTAGGACAGGGGACACCGGGGAGCTGTTTTTT.

With respect to this clone: One end of the junction is discordant with germline, which a read error may explain. Within the sample, other DNA sequences also encode this same CDR3. This chain uses TRBV6-1 with TRBJ2-7; no reliable D call. CDR3 length: 13 amino acids. Germline V CDR1 and CDR2: MNHNS, SASEGT. Written as DNA, the CDR3 is TGCGCCGCCTACTGGGCAGACGCCTACGAGCAGTACTTC. Amino acid sequence: CAAYWADAYEQYF.

The chain has TRBV5-1 and TRBJ1-3, with D possibly being TRBD1 (5 bases). V lost 3 bases and J 0 bases, leaving 7 bases between the germline ends. Per the germline V gene, CDR1 is SGHRS and CDR2 is YFSETQ. The CDR3 is 14 amino acids. The chain's CDR3 is CASSSGGSGNTIYF. The CDR3 nucleotides read TGCGCCAGCAGCTCCGGGGGCTCTGGAAACACCATATATTTT.

This chain joins TRBV2 and TRBJ1-1; tentatively, D is TRBD1 (5 bases). Germline values: CDR1 SNHLY, CDR2 FYNNEI. The CDR3 has 14 residues. V shed 6 bases and J shed 3 bases, with 14 bases lying between them. CDR3 nucleotide sequence: TGTGCCAGCAGCGAGACAGCTAGACACACTGAAGCTTTCTTT. Translating gives CASSETARHTEAFF.

The chain recombines TRBV7-9 with TRBJ2-4, with D tentatively TRBD2 (6 bases). V lost 1 base and J lost 6, with 10 bases in between. The CDR3 covers 14 residues. From germline, CDR1 is SEHNR and CDR2 FQNEAQ (reference sequence). CDR3 DNA: TGTGCCAGCAGCTTAGGGACTACCATAAACATTCAGTACTTC. Its protein product is CASSLGTTINIQYF.

This chain connects TRBV7-2 to TRBJ2-1; D is undetermined. V lost 4 bases to trimming and J lost 2 bases, with 6 bases between them. Germline V gives CDR1 SGHTA, CDR2 FQGNSA. CDR3 length equals 13 residues. CDR3 protein: CASSSRAYNEQFF. The CDR3 coding sequence is TGTGCCAGCAGCTCCCGTGCCTACAATGAGCAGTTCTTC.

The chain recombines TRBV7-3 with TRBJ2-1; 10 positions match TRBD2. In germline, CDR1 is SGHTA, CDR2 FQGTGA. The CDR3 runs to 15 residues. The V gene end was trimmed by 4 bases and the J gene end by 10 bases; junction bases not matched to a gene: 10. The CDR3 reads CASSSSGGAFLEQFF. In nucleotides, the CDR3 is TGTGCCAGCAGCTCCAGCGGGGGGGCTTTCTTGGAGCAGTTCTTC.

The chain employs TRBV11-2 and TRBJ2-5; 7 bases line up with TRBD1. The V segment lost 5 bases and the J segment 2 bases; nucleotides outside the gene matches: 2. The V gene's germline CDR1 is SGHAT and CDR2 FQNNGV. CDR3 size: 13 residues. The CDR3 reads CASSLGQQETQYF. Here the CDR3 DNA reads TGTGCCAGCAGCCTGGGACAGCAAGAGACCCAGTACTTC.

This chain links TRBV6-6 with TRBJ2-4, with 8 bases lining up with TRBD1. The CDR3 spans 16 residues. V shed 6 bases and J 3 bases; nucleotides not matched to a gene: 10. The germline CDR1 and CDR2 sequences are MNHNY and SVGAGI (reference sequence). CDR3: CASRFGQGMDKNIQYF. In DNA form, the CDR3 reads TGTGCCAGCAGATTCGGACAGGGAATGGACAAAAACATTCAGTACTTC.

V usage is TRBV4-2 and J usage is TRBJ2-3; tentatively, D is TRBD1 (5 bases). CDR3 length: 16 amino acids. V was pared by 1 base and J by 3 bases, with 14 bases between. Germline assignment: CDR1 LGHNA and CDR2 YNFKEQ. The CDR3 coding sequence is TGTGCCAGCAGCCAAGGGAGTGGTGGGGCAACAGATACGCAGTATTTT. This gives the protein CASSQGSGGATDTQYF.

This sequence joins TRBV19 and TRBJ1-1, with a tentative D call TRBD1 (6 bases). CDR1 and CDR2 from the germline V gene are LNHDA and SQIVND (reference sequence). Trimming took 3 bases from V and 1 from J, leaving 9 bases between them. This CDR3 region has 14 residues. The CDR3 loop is CASSIARGNTEAFF. The CDR3, as DNA: TGTGCCAGTAGTATCGCCAGGGGGAACACTGAAGCTTTCTTT.

The chain uses TRBV2 and TRBJ2-5, with D possibly TRBD2 on 6 matching bases. Per the germline V gene, CDR1 is SNHLY and CDR2 is FYNNEI. The CDR3 length is 14 residues. V was pared by 4 bases and J by 4 bases, with 13 bases between. The CDR3 sequence: CASSVRLDRETQYF. The CDR3 DNA follows: TGTGCCAGCAGTGTCCGACTAGACAGAGAGACCCAGTACTTC.

This chain joins TRBV12-5 and TRBJ2-1, with 14 bases lining up with TRBD2. Per germline, CDR1 LGHNT and CDR2 FRNRAP. Losses at the gene ends were 3 bases for V and 4 bases for J; bases not matched to a gene: 26. This CDR3 is 24 amino acids long. The CDR3 nucleotides read TGTGCTAGTGGTTTTAATCCCCGGGGACTAGCGGGGGCACTAGGAGGCCTGAATTACAATGAGCAGTTCTTC. Translation gives CASGFNPRGLAGALGGLNYNEQFF.

The rearrangement joins TRBV11-3 to TRBJ2-7; TRBD2 matches at 8 bases. CDR3 length: 17 amino acids. The V and J ends lost 1 base and 4 bases, in that order; junction bases with no gene match: 12. Germline V gives CDR1 SGHNT, CDR2 YENEEA. The CDR3 region is CASSLGAVAGGTYEQYF. CDR3 coding DNA: TGTGCCAGCAGCTTAGGGGCTGTTGCGGGAGGCACTTACGAGCAGTACTTC. Full variable domain (outside the CDR3, taken from reference TRBV11-3 and TRBJ2-7): EAGVVQSPRYKIIEKKQPVAFWCNPISGHNTLYWYLQNLGQGPELLIRYENEEAVDDSQLPKDRFSAERLKGVDSTLKIQPAELGDSAVYLCASSLGAVAGGTYEQYFGPGTRLTVT.

The rearrangement uses TRBV18 and TRBJ2-3; TRBD2 matches at 10 bases. The V segment lost 3 bases and the J segment 1 base; nucleotides outside the gene matches: 4. The germline V gene has CDR1 KGHSH and CDR2 LQKENI. The CDR3 is 16 residues long. The CDR3 coding sequence is TGTGCCAGCTCACCGACCGGGACTAGCGGCACAGATACGCAGTATTTT. It is translated as CASSPTGTSGTDTQYF.

The chain has TRBV5-1 and TRBJ2-1; D is perhaps TRBD2 (5 bases). With 3 bases removed from V and 0 bases from J, the gap between germline ends came to 10 bases. Germline values: CDR1 SGHRS, CDR2 YFSETQ. The CDR3 has 15 amino acids. CDR3 protein: CASSSQRSSYNEQFF. CDR3 coding DNA: TGCGCCAGCAGCTCGCAGCGGAGCTCCTACAATGAGCAGTTCTTC.

The chain has TRBV30 and TRBJ1-2; D gene ambiguous. Germline CDR1 reads GTSNPN; CDR2 reads SVGIG (reference sequence). Trimming removed 4 bases from V and 8 bases from J, with 11 bases in between. The CDR3 has 11 residues. The CDR3 DNA is TGTGCCTGGACCCCACGCGGGGGCTACACCTTC. Translating gives CAWTPRGGYTF.

V gene TRBV27 combines with J gene TRBJ1-2; the D gene is possibly TRBD1 (6 bases). Trimming removed 1 base from V and 1 base from J, with 13 bases in between. CDR1 and CDR2 from the germline V gene are MNHEY and SMNVEV (reference sequence). The CDR3 is made up of 16 amino acids. This CDR3 reads CASSLFVQGNNYGYTF. Here the CDR3 DNA reads TGTGCCAGCAGTTTATTCGTCCAGGGGAATAACTATGGCTACACCTTC.

Notes on this clone: The sample has other DNA sequences that encode this CDR3 too. The genes are TRBV28 and TRBJ1-6; TRBD1 matches at 7 bases. CDR3 length equals 14 residues. The V gene's germline CDR1 is MDHEN and CDR2 SYDVKM. The ends lost 2 bases at V and 8 bases at J; junction bases unmatched: 3. For the CDR3, the DNA is TGTGCCAGCAGTTTAGACAGGGAGGATTCACCCCTCCACTTT. Translation gives CASSLDREDSPLHF.

This chain joins TRBV6-5 and TRBJ1-2, with D tentatively TRBD1 (6 bases). CDR3 length equals 13 residues. Germline V gene data show CDR1 as MNHEY and CDR2 as SVGAGI. V was shortened by 6 bases and J by 4 bases, with 12 bases between the two germline ends. CDR3 sequence reads: CASRSRGVYGYTF. In DNA form, the CDR3 reads TGTGCCAGCAGGTCCAGGGGCGTCTATGGCTACACCTTC.

The chain uses TRBV5-4 and TRBJ1-2, with TRBD1 identical over 8 bases. The V segment lost 4 bases and the J segment 0 bases; nucleotides outside the gene matches: 8. The CDR3 sequence is 16 residues long. The germline V gene encodes CDR1 SGHNT and CDR2 YYREEE (reference sequence). The CDR3 sequence: CASSRQGWSANYGYTF. CDR3 DNA: TGTGCCAGCAGCCGACAGGGGTGGAGTGCTAACTATGGCTACACCTTC.

V and J are TRBV21-1 and TRBJ1-1. TRBV21-1 is a documented pseudogene. This CDR3 has 17 residues. CDR3 nucleotide sequence: TGTGCCAGCAGCAAATACATCGGGAGTTCCATGAACACTGAAGCTTTCTTT. Protein product: CASSKYIGSSMNTEAFF.